This T cell receptor (beta chain) was recorded in a study of T cell responses to AZD1222 COVID-19 vaccine. Points from the study as a whole: A reported finding is that nearly half of spike-specific TCRs target unmutated variant regions. Spike-spanning, vaccine-associated CD4 TCRs were dominant at 160-218 and 743-854. All repertoire sampling was performed exclusively after the peak T cell response.

On this clone: Its antigen is still unknown.

The CDR3 has 15 amino acids. The trim removed 5 bases at V and 1 base at J, leaving 3 bases unmatched. The germline V gene encodes CDR1 SGHTA and CDR2 FQGNSA. Recipients boosted at about 4 weeks or about 12 weeks are pooled. Method: immunoSEQ multiplex PCR; TCRdb's copy keeps in-frame clones and lacks some. The sample lists 80,000 to 100,000 clones, approximately 86% occurring once. The origin of this receptor is an adult who received the AZD1222 COVID-19 vaccine. Sample: peripheral blood, taken 28 days after the second AZD1222 dose. The chain is built from TRBV7-2 and TRBJ1-1, with TRBD1 matching 11 bases. The CDR3 nucleotides read TGTGCCAGCAGCCGGGGACAGGGGGGGAACACTGAAGCTTTCTTT. Encoded protein: CASSRGQGGNTEAFF.